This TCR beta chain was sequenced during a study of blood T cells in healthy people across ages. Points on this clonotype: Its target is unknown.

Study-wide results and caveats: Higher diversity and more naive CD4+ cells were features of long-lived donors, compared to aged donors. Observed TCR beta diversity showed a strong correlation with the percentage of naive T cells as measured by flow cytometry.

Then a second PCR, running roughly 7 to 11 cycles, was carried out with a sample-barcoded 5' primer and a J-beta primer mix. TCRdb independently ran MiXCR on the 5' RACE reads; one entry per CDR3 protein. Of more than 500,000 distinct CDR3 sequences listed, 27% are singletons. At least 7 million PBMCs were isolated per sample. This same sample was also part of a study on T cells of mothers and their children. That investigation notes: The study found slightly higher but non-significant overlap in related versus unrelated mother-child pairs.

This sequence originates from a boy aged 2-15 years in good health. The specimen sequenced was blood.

Written as DNA, the CDR3 is TGTGCCAGCAGCCAAGCAAGCGGGGGGTCCGGGGAGCTGTTTTTT. Protein sequence: CASSQASGGSGELFF. This chain connects TRBV14 to TRBJ2-2; TRBD2 matches 9 bases. The germline V gene encodes CDR1 SGHDN and CDR2 FVKESK. V gave up 1 base and J gave up 6 bases; unmatched junction bases: 3. The CDR3 has 15 residues.